The sequence of this T cell receptor beta chain was determined in a study of T cells in Graves' hyperthyroidism and ophthalmopathy (dated by TCRdb to about 2019). Turning to the overall study: Peripheral blood was sampled at the time of initial diagnosis, prior to any treatment. To identify distinguishing TCR V-J signatures, a discovery cohort of roughly 100 patients was used, comprising 43 with Graves' ophthalmopathy and approximately 58 with stable Graves' hyperthyroidism. An independent validation cohort of about 19 hyperthyroidism patients and about 15 patients who later progressed to ophthalmopathy tested prospective prediction of ophthalmopathy. The 100 discovery patients were randomly split 7:3 into training and test sets. In addition, the study compared T-cell repertoires in thyroid tissue and in blood from several Graves' hyperthyroidism patients. Following sampling, methimazole starting at 30 mg daily was given to hyperthyroidism patients, and high-dose intravenous methylprednisolone was given to ophthalmopathy patients. According to the paper, TCR Vbeta CDR3 sequencing was carried out on some 140 peripheral blood samples, which came from fewer than 50 ophthalmopathy, around 75 hyperthyroidism and about 17 progressor patients.

Graves' hyperthyroidism was defined as stable when no progression to ophthalmopathy occurred over 18 months of follow-up. The hyperthyroidism patients were between 18 and 65 years old and newly diagnosed, with a disease duration of less than 2 months. Exclusion was applied to patients with uncontrolled infections, other autoimmune diseases, pregnancy or lactation. Clinical symptoms, serum thyroxine and TRAb, thyroid ultrasound, and orbital computed tomography formed the basis for the diagnoses. PBMCs were separated from around 9.1 ml of fresh peripheral blood using Ficoll-Paque density gradient centrifugation. Trizol reagent was used to extract total RNA, and RNA quality was then checked on an Agilent 2100 Bioanalyzer. Many counts were recorded for this clonotype. The antigen it binds to is not known. Base quality data are lacking; no much larger clone is found one base away. Broader findings and caveats from the paper: A 13 V-J signature model separated ophthalmopathy from stable hyperthyroidism, with 87.88% sensitivity and 81.08% specificity in cross-validation and 80%/75% in testing. Most expanded thyroid clonotypes (frequency above 0.001) were also detected in blood, suggesting blood repertoires may reflect thyroid immune responses. During validation, the model predicted progression to ophthalmopathy a median of approximately six months ahead of onset, with almost 71% sensitivity and roughly 72% specificity. No statistical method was used to set the sample size in advance, and investigators knew the group allocation.

V ends up 2 bases short and J 7 bases short, with an unmatched junction base count of 8. The CDR3 runs 15 amino acids, cysteine and phenylalanine included. The DNA shown is the 45-base CDR3, in frame from base 1. According to the germline V gene, CDR1 reads SGHRS and CDR2 reads YFSETQ. TCR beta CDR3 regions were amplified from RNA transcripts. A first-round RT-PCR of the TCR CDR3 used the HTBI primer set with the Qiagen OneStep RT-PCR kit. A second multiplex PCR round built the libraries, followed by size selection and purification. The libraries were sequenced on an Illumina HiSeq2000 using paired-end 100 bp reads. The original methods were these. Raw data were processed with SOAPnuke, discarding reads with adapters, uncalled bases, mean Phred below 15, or no exact constant-primer or identifier match. High-quality paired reads were merged using COPE v1.2.5, and each unique nucleotide sequence was defined as a clonotype. MiTCR v1.1 was used to align clonotypes to the IMGT TRBV, TRBD and TRBJ reference segments. The analysis included only V-J combinations with a frequency above 0.0001, which together covered 99% to 99.2% of the repertoires. The TCS score was defined as F50 (clonal expansion) divided by E x V (chaos), with BLOSUM62-based TCRdist calculated between CDR3 peptides within each V-J. Welch's t-statistics and random forest reduced approximately 520 V-J features to about 13, which were used in a naive Bayes classifier (R e1071). The public reads were quality trimmed at Q25 with fastp and then assembled into clones with MiXCR by TCRdb, keeping productive beta chains. Rows merge per CDR3 protein into single entries with the most common DNA and genes. V and J calls and clone size were set by TCRdb, not the authors. The sample table lists about 690,000 distinct CDR3 sequences, around 15% of them with a count of one. The top ten hold around 16% of the sample.

The sequenced sample was blood. The chain uses TRBV5-1 and TRBJ2-7; a stretch of 11 junction bases matches TRBD1. The receptor was isolated from a man in his fifties or sixties with Graves' hyperthyroidism. The DNA is TGCGCCAGCAGCTTCGGACAGGGGGCCTTGAGGGAGCAGTACTTC. Translated, this gives CASSFGQGALREQYF.